Each of the 26 T cell receptor beta chains below was sequenced from the same sample in a study of blood T cells in healthy people across ages. The use of a sample-barcoded 5' primer and a J-beta primer mix characterized a second PCR of roughly 6 to 11 cycles. TCRdb re-called the 5' RACE reads with MiXCR, one entry per CDR3 protein. Of about 1,800,000 distinct CDR3 sequences in the sample, about 30% were seen once. The sample consisted of blood. The receptors originated from a woman in her thirties in good health.

This clonotype was seen at least ten times. The genes are TRBV20-1 and TRBJ2-5; a possible D gene is TRBD2 (5 bases). Trimming pared 2 bases from V and 5 bases from J, leaving 6 bases between. This CDR3 is built from 11 residues. The germline V gene has CDR1 DFQATT and CDR2 SNEGSKA (reference sequence). CDR3 sequence (DNA): TGCAGTGCTAGATCGGGGGAGACCCAGTACTTC. Encoded protein: CSARSGETQYF.

The rearrangement joins TRBV7-6 to TRBJ1-2, with D possibly being TRBD1 (6 bases). Germline loops: CDR1 SGHVS, CDR2 FNYEAQ. Trimming took 1 base from V and 3 from J, leaving 12 bases between them. The CDR3 sequence is 15 residues long. The CDR3 DNA reads TGTGCCAGCAGCTTAGAGCCACAGGGTTACTATGGCTACACCTTC. Residues: CASSLEPQGYYGYTF.

This clonotype was detected a few times. A much larger clone lies one base from this, so it may be a read error. The chain uses TRBV7-9 and TRBJ1-5; no definite D call. This CDR3 region has 14 residues. Looked up from germline, CDR1 is SEHNR and CDR2 is FQNEAQ (reference sequence). Trimming removed 2 bases at V and 3 bases at J, with 8 bases between. DNA for the CDR3: TGTGCCAGCAGCTTAAGCCATAACAATCAGCCCCAGCATTTT. It specifies CASSLSHNNQPQHF.

The chain employs TRBV27 and TRBJ1-1; 8 positions agree with TRBD1. V shed 3 bases, J shed 3 bases, and the junction held 6 bases outside the gene matches. CDR3 size: 15 residues. Germline lookup yields CDR1 MNHEY and CDR2 SMNVEV (reference sequence). This chain's CDR3 is CASSFRGQLDTEAFF. In DNA, the CDR3 is TGTGCCAGCAGTTTCAGGGGGCAGCTCGACACTGAAGCTTTCTTT.

The chain is built from TRBV15 and TRBJ2-4, with 9 bases matching TRBD2. The CDR3 length is 16 residues. The J segment lost 13 bases and the V segment lost 5 bases, leaving 18 bases of the junction unmatched. Germline values: CDR1 LNHNV, CDR2 YYDKDF (reference sequence). This CDR3 reads CATSREGSGGYNEQYF. CDR3 sequence (DNA): TGTGCCACCAGCCGGGAGGGTAGCGGGGGCTACAATGAGCAGTACTTC.

Note on this clonotype: Possible read error: a much larger clone is one base away. This rearrangement joins TRBV6-5 to TRBJ2-7; D remains unclear. This CDR3 comprises 15 residues. The germline V gene has CDR1 MNHEY and CDR2 SVGAGI. V was trimmed by 1 base and J by 1 base, leaving 11 bases between them. The CDR3 nucleotides are TGTGCCAGCAGTTACTTCGGCCGAAGTTCCTACGAGCAGTACTTC. It specifies CASSYFGRSSYEQYF.

This chain links TRBV23-1 with TRBJ2-3, with 11 bases aligning to TRBD2. TRBV23-1 belongs to the ORF category, with a function that is uncertain. V lost 0 bases, J lost 3 bases, and 5 bases stayed unmatched. CDR3 length equals 17 residues. The CDR3 DNA reads as TGCGCCAGCAGTCAATCGGGCCTAGCGGGGGGTACAGATACGCAGTATTTT. Its protein product is CASSQSGLAGGTDTQYF.

With regard to this clonotype: A read error may produce the germline difference seen at one junction end. The CDR3 DNA reads as TGCGCCGGCAGCTTGGACCACGGTGATCAGCCCCAGCATTTT. Translating gives CAGSLDHGDQPQHF. This chain connects TRBV5-1 to TRBJ1-5, with D hard to call. Germline V gives CDR1 SGHRS, CDR2 YFSETQ. CDR3 length equals 14 residues.

This clonotype occurred many times. This chain joins TRBV20-1 and TRBJ2-5; possibly TRBD2 for D (5 bases). CDR3 size: 11 residues. In germline, CDR1 is DFQATT, CDR2 SNEGSKA (reference sequence). CDR3 in DNA: TGCAGCGGAGGTTGGTCGGAGACCCAGTACTTC. Translation: CSGGWSETQYF.

This chain connects TRBV3-1 to TRBJ2-3; 7 nucleotides match TRBD1. Trimming took 1 base from V and 4 from J; bases not matched to a gene: 8. The V gene's germline CDR1 is LGHDT and CDR2 YNNKEL (reference sequence). The CDR3 spans 16 residues. CDR3 sequence reads: CASSQAGQFSPDTQYF. The CDR3 DNA reads TGTGCCAGCAGCCAAGCGGGACAGTTTTCCCCAGATACGCAGTATTTT.

At least ten counts were recorded for this clonotype. This rearrangement joins TRBV27 to TRBJ2-1; D is uncertain. This CDR3 is 15 amino acids long. Germline V gene lookup returns CDR1 MNHEY and CDR2 SMNVEV (reference sequence). Trimming removed 6 bases at V and 4 bases at J, with 16 bases between. The CDR3 loop is CASRPVQPPYNEQFF. DNA of the CDR3: TGTGCCAGCAGGCCAGTACAGCCCCCATACAATGAGCAGTTCTTC.

The rearrangement uses TRBV24-1 and TRBJ2-3; 11 positions agree with TRBD2. V trimming: 4 bases; J trimming: 4 bases; junction bases outside the gene matches: 15. The germline CDR1 and CDR2 sequences are KGHDR and SFDVKD. The CDR3 contains 19 residues. CDR3 in DNA: TGTGCCACCAGTGAGGCCGGGACAGGACTAGCGGGCCCTCCAGATACGCAGTATTTT. Translated: CATSEAGTGLAGPPDTQYF.

This clonotype was seen more than once but under ten times. This sequence joins TRBV2 and TRBJ2-6; a weak D match, TRBD2 (5 bases). Germline V gene sequence: CDR1 SNHLY, CDR2 FYNNEI. The CDR3 consists of 16 residues. V was cut by 1 base and J by 0 bases, with 7 bases left in between. Here the CDR3 reads CASSEGTSSGANVLTF. The CDR3 DNA sequence: TGTGCCAGCAGTGAAGGGACTTCCTCTGGGGCCAACGTCCTGACTTTC.

This clonotype has more than one count but fewer than ten. The chain combines TRBV5-1 with TRBJ2-2; no definite D call. V shed 3 bases and J shed 6 bases, with 12 bases lying between them. This CDR3 comprises 14 residues. CDR1 SGHRS and CDR2 YFSETQ come from the germline V gene. The CDR3 DNA is TGCGCCAGCAGCTCGCCGGGCCGCGCCGGGGAGCTGTTTTTT. Amino acids: CASSSPGRAGELFF.

At least ten counts were recorded for this clonotype. In nucleotides, the CDR3 is TGTGCCAGCAGCTTCACGGGCTCTGGGGCCAACGTCCTGACTTTC. This sequence encodes CASSFTGSGANVLTF. The chain is built from TRBV12-3 or TRBV12-4 and TRBJ2-6, with no clear D. This CDR3 contains 15 residues. Trimming took off 6 bases at V and 0 bases at J, with 9 bases between the two ends.

V gene TRBV6-4 combines with J gene TRBJ2-2; TRBD1 is a possible D gene (6 bases). Looked up from germline, CDR1 is MRHNA and CDR2 is SNTAGT. The V and J ends lost 3 bases and 1 base respectively, with 9 bases between them. This CDR3 is 15 amino acids long. CDR3 bases: TGTGCCAGCAGTGAAGGGGGACGGAACACCGGGGAGCTGTTTTTT. Encoded protein: CASSEGGRNTGELFF.

The chain has TRBV5-1 and TRBJ2-7; 7 bases align to TRBD2. The CDR3 sequence is 14 residues long. Trimming cost V 0 bases and J 5 bases; bases outside gene matches: 5. Germline V gene sequence: CDR1 SGHRS, CDR2 YFSETQ. DNA for the CDR3: TGCGCCAGCAGCTTGGTCGGGGGGTCAAACGAGCAGTACTTC. This encodes CASSLVGGSNEQYF. The whole variable domain, filled in from reference TRBV5-1 and TRBJ2-7, reads KAGVTQTPRYLIKTRGQQVTLSCSPISGHRSVSWYQQTPGQGLQFLFEYFSETQRNKGNFPGRFSGRQFSNSRSEMNVSTLELGDSALYLCASSLVGGSNEQYFGPGTRLTVT.

This CDR3 is CASSEKGSGRGNEQFF. For the CDR3, the DNA is TGTGCCAGCAGTGAAAAGGGATCAGGGAGAGGCAATGAGCAGTTCTTC. This chain connects TRBV6-1 to TRBJ2-1; D might be TRBD1 or TRBD2, each matching 5 bases. V was cut by 2 bases and J by 6 bases, with 17 bases left in between. Germline V gene sequence: CDR1 MNHNS, CDR2 SASEGT. CDR3 length equals 16 residues.

V usage is TRBV27 and J usage is TRBJ2-7, with 9 bases that match TRBD1. Germline V lookup: CDR1 MNHEY, CDR2 SMNVEV (reference sequence). V shed 4 bases and J 4 bases; nucleotides not matched to a gene: 8. This CDR3 spans 15 amino acids. CDR3 sequence reads: CASSSTGTGMYEQYF. The CDR3 DNA reads TGTGCCAGCAGTTCTACCGGGACAGGGATGTACGAGCAGTACTTC.

This sequence joins TRBV7-9 and TRBJ2-3; D call uncertain. The V end was cut by 7 bases, the J end by 10 bases, with 15 bases between. The CDR3 loop spans 12 amino acids. Germline V gene lookup returns CDR1 SEHNR and CDR2 FQNEAQ (reference sequence). The CDR3 loop is CASTWVSYSQYF. CDR3 DNA: TGTGCCAGCACCTGGGTTAGCTACTCGCAGTATTTT.

This clonotype was detected many times. V usage is TRBV29-1 and J usage is TRBJ2-5; D gene unclear. There are 11 residues in the CDR3. Deletions cut 8 bases from V and 4 bases from J, with 11 bases between. CDR1 is SQVTM, CDR2 ANQGSEA, per germline. The DNA of the CDR3 is TGCAGCCTCCGGTGGGGAGAGACCCAGTACTTC. This sequence encodes CSLRWGETQYF.

This clonotype came up a few times. The V and J genes are TRBV20-1 and TRBJ1-1; possibly TRBD1 for D (6 bases). With 2 bases removed from V and 8 bases from J, the gap between germline ends came to 9 bases. CDR3 length: 11 residues. CDR1 DFQATT and CDR2 SNEGSKA come from the germline V gene (reference sequence). CDR3 sequence reads: CSARSGVEAFF. Here the CDR3 DNA reads TGCAGTGCTAGATCAGGGGTGGAAGCTTTCTTT.

This clonotype was picked up many times. J is TRBJ2-7 and V is TRBV5-1; possible D gene TRBD1, 6 bases. The CDR3 is 13 amino acids. CDR1 and CDR2 (germline): SGHRS, YFSETQ. V lost 4 bases and J lost 4, with 12 bases in between. In nucleotides, the CDR3 is TGCGCCAGCAGCCCCACGGACAGATACGAGCAGTACTTC. Protein product: CASSPTDRYEQYF.

This chain uses TRBV6-6 with TRBJ2-5, with D maybe TRBD1 (6 bases). The CDR3 is 15 residues long. V was trimmed by 4 bases and J by 0 bases, leaving 12 bases between them. Germline loops: CDR1 MNHNY, CDR2 SVGAGI (reference sequence). DNA of the CDR3: TGTGCCAGCAGTTTCCGACAGGCCAACCAAGAGACCCAGTACTTC. This codes for CASSFRQANQETQYF.

The V call is TRBV4-1, the J call TRBJ2-4, with 9 bases lining up with TRBD2. Trimming cost V 4 bases and J 6 bases; bases outside gene matches: 4. CDR3 size: 14 residues. CDR1 is MGHRA, CDR2 YSYEKL, per germline. The CDR3 region is CASSREGLANIQYF. CDR3 DNA: TGCGCCAGCAGCCGAGAGGGACTAGCAAACATTCAGTACTTC.

The gene calls are TRBV5-1 and TRBJ1-2, with TRBD1 matching 7 bases. The germline gives CDR1 SGHRS, CDR2 YFSETQ. With V trimmed by 4 bases and J by 2 bases, 5 bases remained unmatched. There are 14 residues in the CDR3. CDR3 DNA sequence: TGCGCCAGCAGCCCAGGGGGAGAGAACTATGGCTACACCTTC. Its protein product is CASSPGGENYGYTF.